These 6 T cell receptor beta chains were sequenced from one sample in a study of response to subunit inactivated influenza vaccine. TCRdb itself ran the RT-PCR reads through MiXCR, one entry per CDR3 protein. The sample consists of about 800,000 distinct CDR3 sequences, less than 25% of them appearing once. The starting material was PBMCs from blood, obtained roughly 5 days after vaccination. Receptors originate from a man aged 50 to 59 who received an inactivated influenza vaccine.

This clonotype was found a few times. The chain recombines TRBV11-2 with TRBJ2-3, with D uncertain. Looked up from germline, CDR1 is SGHAT and CDR2 is FQNNGV. V gave up 4 bases and J gave up 1 base, with 12 bases separating them. There are 15 residues in the CDR3. CDR3 region: CASSSSTIGTDTQYF. In nucleotides, the CDR3 is TGTGCCAGCAGCTCATCCACGATAGGCACAGATACGCAGTATTTT. The full variable domain, its missing parts supplied by reference TRBV11-2 and TRBJ2-3, is EAGVAQSPRYKIIEKRQSVAFWCNPISGHATLYWYQQILGQGPKLLIQFQNNGVVDDSQLPKDRFSAERLKGVDSTLKIQPAKLEDSAVYLCASSSSTIGTDTQYFGPGTRLTVL.

The chain combines TRBV19 with TRBJ2-6; 8 bases match TRBD1. V lost 2 bases to trimming and J lost 0 bases; unmatched junction nucleotides: 6. The CDR3 spans 18 residues. CDR1 and CDR2 (germline): LNHDA, SQIVND (reference sequence). The CDR3 is CASSITGQGGSGANVLTF. The CDR3 DNA sequence: TGTGCCAGTAGTATAACCGGACAGGGCGGCTCTGGGGCCAACGTCCTGACTTTC.

At least ten counts were recorded for this clonotype. CDR3 coding DNA: TGCAGTGCTCCCAACGTCCGGGGGCACTACGAGCAGTACTTC. Residues: CSAPNVRGHYEQYF. The J gene is TRBJ2-7, the V gene TRBV20-1; TRBD1 or TRBD2 may be the D gene (6 bases each). The V gene lost 5 bases and the J gene lost 3 bases, with 17 bases spanning the gap. The CDR3 has 14 residues. Germline CDR1 is DFQATT and CDR2 is SNEGSKA (reference sequence).

In this sample, this clonotype turned up many times. The chain is built from TRBV12-3 or TRBV12-4 and TRBJ1-3; D unclear. The CDR3 totals 14 residues. V dropped 1 base and J dropped 0 bases, with 4 bases sitting between them. Written as DNA, the CDR3 is TGTGCCAGCAGTTTAGGGGGCTCTGGAAACACCATATATTTT. This sequence encodes CASSLGGSGNTIYF.

The V gene is TRBV25-1, the J gene TRBJ2-7; possibly TRBD1 for D (5 bases). This CDR3 contains 15 residues. Germline V gene sequence: CDR1 MGHDK, CDR2 SYGVNS. The V end was cut by 5 bases, the J end by 2 bases, with 16 bases between. In nucleotides, the CDR3 is TGTGCCAGCAGTCCCCAGACAGAGAGACCCTACGAGCAGTACTTC. Translation gives CASSPQTERPYEQYF.

This CDR3 is CASSESPAGYYNEQFF. The CDR3 coding sequence is TGTGCCAGCAGTGAATCCCCAGCGGGATATTACAATGAGCAGTTCTTC. V usage is TRBV25-1 and J usage is TRBJ2-1, with TRBD2 matching over 7 bases. Germline trimming cut 1 base from V and 4 bases from J; bases unmatched to any gene: 7. This CDR3 has 16 amino acids. In germline, CDR1 is MGHDK, CDR2 SYGVNS.